Included here is one T cell receptor beta chain sequence, with context. Original methodology: The assay estimated nucleated cells by amplifying reference gene primers. This table comes from immunoSEQ multiplex PCR, and its TCRdb copy is limited to in-frame clones, with some not included. Clone size and V and J calls were adopted from that table, with D and trimming inferred from the DNA. The sample lists roughly 70,000 clones, about 90% seen once, with 8% to 10% in the top ten. The data were taken from a study of blood T cell repertoires in COVID-19. The CDR3 is 12 amino acids. V lost 6 bases and J lost 2, with 11 bases in between. Looked up from germline, CDR1 is SQVTM and CDR2 is ANQGSEA.

This receptor was taken from a human donor in a cohort sampled during active COVID-19. The V call is TRBV29-1, the J call TRBJ2-7; D perhaps matches TRBD2 (7 bases). Material: peripheral blood. The CDR3 DNA follows: TGCAGCGTAGGGGGGGGGACCTACGAGCAGTACTTC. It translates to CSVGGGTYEQYF.